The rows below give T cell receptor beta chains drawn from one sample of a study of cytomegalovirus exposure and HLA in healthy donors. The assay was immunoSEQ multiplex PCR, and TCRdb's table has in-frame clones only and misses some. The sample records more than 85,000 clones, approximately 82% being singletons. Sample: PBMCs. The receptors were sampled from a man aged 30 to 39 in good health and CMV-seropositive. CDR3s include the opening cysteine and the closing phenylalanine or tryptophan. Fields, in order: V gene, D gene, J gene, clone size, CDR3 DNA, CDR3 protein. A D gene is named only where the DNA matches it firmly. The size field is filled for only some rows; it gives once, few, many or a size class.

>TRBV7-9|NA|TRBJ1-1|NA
TGTGCCAGCAGCTTAGCCGCAGGGATGGACACTGAAGCTTTCTTT
CASSLAAGMDTEAFF
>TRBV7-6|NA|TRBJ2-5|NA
TGTGCCAGCAGCCGGGACTTCCTGCAGAGCGAGACCCAGTACTTC
CASSRDFLQSETQYF
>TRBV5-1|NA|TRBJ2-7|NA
TGCGCCAGCAGCCAGGACTCCTACGAGCAGTACTTC
CASSQDSYEQYF
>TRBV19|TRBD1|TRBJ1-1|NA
TGTGCCAGTAGTATAGCAGGGGGGAACACTGAAGCTTTCTTT
CASSIAGGNTEAFF
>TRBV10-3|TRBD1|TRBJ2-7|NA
TGTGCCATCAGAAACAGGGGAGACGAGCAGTACTTC
CAIRNRGDEQYF
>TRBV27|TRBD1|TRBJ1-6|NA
TGTGCCAGCAGTGCCCGACAGGGTAATTCACCCCTCCACTTT
CASSARQGNSPLHF
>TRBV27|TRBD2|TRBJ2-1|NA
TGTGCCAGCAGTTTAGCGGGGGGGCGTGAGCAGTTCTTC
CASSLAGGREQFF
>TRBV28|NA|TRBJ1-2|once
TGTGCCAGCAGTTTAGACAATAACTATGGCTACACCTTC
CASSLDNNYGYTF
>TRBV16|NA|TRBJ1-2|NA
TGTGCCAGCAGCCCCGAGGAGGGAACCTATGGCTACACCTTC
CASSPEEGTYGYTF
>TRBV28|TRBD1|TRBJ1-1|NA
TGTGCCAGCAGTTTCCAGGGGGAGATGGAAGCTTTCTTT
CASSFQGEMEAFF